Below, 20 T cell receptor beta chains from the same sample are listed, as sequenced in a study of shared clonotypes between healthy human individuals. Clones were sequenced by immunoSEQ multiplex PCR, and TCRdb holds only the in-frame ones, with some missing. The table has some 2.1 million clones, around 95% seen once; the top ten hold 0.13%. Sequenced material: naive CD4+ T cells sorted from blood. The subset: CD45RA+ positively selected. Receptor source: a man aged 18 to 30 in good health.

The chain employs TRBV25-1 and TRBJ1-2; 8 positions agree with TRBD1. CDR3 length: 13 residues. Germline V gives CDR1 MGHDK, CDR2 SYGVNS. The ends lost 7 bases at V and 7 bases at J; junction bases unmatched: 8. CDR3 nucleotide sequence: TGTGCCAGCACAGGGGGCGTAGGATTTGGCTACACCTTC. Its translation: CASTGGVGFGYTF.

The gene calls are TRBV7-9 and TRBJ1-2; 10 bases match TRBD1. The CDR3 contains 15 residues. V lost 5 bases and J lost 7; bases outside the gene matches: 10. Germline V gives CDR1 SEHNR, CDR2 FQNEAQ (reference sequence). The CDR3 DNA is TGTGCCAGCAGCGCAAACGGACAGGGGGTGGGTGGCTACACCTTC. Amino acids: CASSANGQGVGGYTF.

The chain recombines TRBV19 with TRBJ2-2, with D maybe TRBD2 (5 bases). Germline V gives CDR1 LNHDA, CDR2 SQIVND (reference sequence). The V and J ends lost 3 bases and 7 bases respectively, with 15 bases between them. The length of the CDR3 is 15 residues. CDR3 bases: TGTGCCAGTAGTATCTCACACGGGGTTGGCGGGGAGCTGTTTTTT. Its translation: CASSISHGVGGELFF.

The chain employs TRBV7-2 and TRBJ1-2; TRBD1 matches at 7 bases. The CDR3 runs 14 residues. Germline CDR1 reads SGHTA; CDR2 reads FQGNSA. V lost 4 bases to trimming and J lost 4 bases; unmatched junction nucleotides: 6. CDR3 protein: CASSSDRTGYGYTF. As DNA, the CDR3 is TGTGCCAGCAGCTCCGACAGGACAGGCTATGGCTACACCTTC.

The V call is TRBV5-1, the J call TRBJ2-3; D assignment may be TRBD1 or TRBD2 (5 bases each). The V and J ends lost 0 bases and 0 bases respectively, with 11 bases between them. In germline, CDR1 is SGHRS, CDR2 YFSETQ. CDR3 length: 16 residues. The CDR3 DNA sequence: TGCGCCAGCAGCTTGGGGGGACCCCTAAGCACAGATACGCAGTATTTT. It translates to CASSLGGPLSTDTQYF.

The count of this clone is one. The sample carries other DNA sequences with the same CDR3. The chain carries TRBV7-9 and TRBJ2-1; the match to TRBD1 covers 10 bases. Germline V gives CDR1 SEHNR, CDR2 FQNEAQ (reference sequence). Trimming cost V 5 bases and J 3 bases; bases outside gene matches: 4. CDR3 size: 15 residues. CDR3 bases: TGTGCCAGCAGCCTCGACAGGGGGCTCTACAATGAGCAGTTCTTC. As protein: CASSLDRGLYNEQFF.

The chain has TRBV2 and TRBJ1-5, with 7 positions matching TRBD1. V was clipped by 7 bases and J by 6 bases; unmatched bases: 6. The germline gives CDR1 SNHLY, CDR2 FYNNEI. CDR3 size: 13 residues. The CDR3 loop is CASTETGSQPQHF. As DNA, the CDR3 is TGTGCCAGCACCGAGACAGGGTCTCAGCCCCAGCATTTT.

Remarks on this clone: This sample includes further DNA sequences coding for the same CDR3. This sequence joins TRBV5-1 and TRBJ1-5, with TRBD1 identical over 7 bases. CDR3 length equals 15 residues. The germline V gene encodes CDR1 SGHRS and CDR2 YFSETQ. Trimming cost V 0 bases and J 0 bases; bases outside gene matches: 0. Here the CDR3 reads CASSLGTGSNQPQHF. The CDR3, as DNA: TGCGCCAGCAGCTTGGGGACAGGTAGCAATCAGCCCCAGCATTTT.

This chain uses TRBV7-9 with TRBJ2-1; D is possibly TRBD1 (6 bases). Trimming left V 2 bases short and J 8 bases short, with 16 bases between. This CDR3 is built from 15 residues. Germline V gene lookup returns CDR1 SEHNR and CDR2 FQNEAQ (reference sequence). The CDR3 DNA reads TGTGCCAGCAGCTTAATGGAGACAGGTGGGGATGAGCAGTTCTTC. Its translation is CASSLMETGGDEQFF.

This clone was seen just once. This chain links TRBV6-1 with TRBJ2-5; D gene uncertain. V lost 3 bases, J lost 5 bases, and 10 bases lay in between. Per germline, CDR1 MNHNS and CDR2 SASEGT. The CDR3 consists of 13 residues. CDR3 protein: CASSDRPVETQYF. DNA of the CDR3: TGTGCCAGCAGTGACCGCCCTGTGGAGACCCAGTACTTC.

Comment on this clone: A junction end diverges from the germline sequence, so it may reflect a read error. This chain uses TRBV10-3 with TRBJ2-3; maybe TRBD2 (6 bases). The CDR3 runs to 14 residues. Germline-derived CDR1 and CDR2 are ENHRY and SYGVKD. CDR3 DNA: TGTGCCAGCAGTTCTAGCGAGGGCACAGATACGCAGTATTTT. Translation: CASSSSEGTDTQYF.

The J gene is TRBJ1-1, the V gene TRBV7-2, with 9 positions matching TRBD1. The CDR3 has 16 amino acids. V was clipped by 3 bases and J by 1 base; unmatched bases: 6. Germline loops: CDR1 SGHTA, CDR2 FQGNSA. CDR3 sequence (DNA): TGTGCCAGCAGCTTGGTCGGGACAGGGTCGAACACTGAAGCTTTCTTT. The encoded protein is CASSLVGTGSNTEAFF.

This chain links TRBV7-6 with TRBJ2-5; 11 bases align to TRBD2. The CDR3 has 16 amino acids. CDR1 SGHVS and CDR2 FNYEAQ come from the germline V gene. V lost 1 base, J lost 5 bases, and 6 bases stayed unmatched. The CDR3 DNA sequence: TGTGCCAGCAGCTTAGGTCCGACTAGCGGGGCCGAGACCCAGTACTTC. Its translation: CASSLGPTSGAETQYF.

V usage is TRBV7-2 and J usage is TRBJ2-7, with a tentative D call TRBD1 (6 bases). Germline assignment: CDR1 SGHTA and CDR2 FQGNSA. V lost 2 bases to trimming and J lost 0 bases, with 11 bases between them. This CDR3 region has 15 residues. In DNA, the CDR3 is TGTGCCAGCAGCTTACTAGGGGGATACTCCTACGAGCAGTACTTC. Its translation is CASSLLGGYSYEQYF.

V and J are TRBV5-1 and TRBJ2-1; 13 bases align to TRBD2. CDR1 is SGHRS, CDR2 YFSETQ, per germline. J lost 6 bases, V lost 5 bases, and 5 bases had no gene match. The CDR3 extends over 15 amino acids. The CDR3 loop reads CASSWTSGSGNEQFF. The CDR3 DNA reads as TGCGCCAGCAGTTGGACTAGCGGGAGTGGCAATGAGCAGTTCTTC.

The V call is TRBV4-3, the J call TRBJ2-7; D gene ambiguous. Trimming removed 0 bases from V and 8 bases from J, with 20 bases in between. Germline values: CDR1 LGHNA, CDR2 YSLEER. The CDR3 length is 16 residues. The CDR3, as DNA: TGCGCCAGCAGCCAAGATTGGGCGCAGCAATCCCAGCAGCAGTACTTC. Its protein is CASSQDWAQQSQQQYF.

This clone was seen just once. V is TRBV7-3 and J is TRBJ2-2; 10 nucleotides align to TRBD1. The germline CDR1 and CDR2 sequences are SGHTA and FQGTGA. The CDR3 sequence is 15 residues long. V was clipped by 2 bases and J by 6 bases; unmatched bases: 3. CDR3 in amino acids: CASSLGTGDPGELFF. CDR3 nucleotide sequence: TGTGCCAGCAGCTTAGGGACAGGGGATCCCGGGGAGCTGTTTTTT.

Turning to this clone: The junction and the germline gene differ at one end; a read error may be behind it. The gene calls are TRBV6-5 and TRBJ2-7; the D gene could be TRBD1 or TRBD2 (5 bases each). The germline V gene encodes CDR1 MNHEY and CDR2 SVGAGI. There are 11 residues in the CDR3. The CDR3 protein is CASRRVGEVSW. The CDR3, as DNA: TGTGCCAGCCGCCGGGTGGGGGAAGTTTCGTGG.

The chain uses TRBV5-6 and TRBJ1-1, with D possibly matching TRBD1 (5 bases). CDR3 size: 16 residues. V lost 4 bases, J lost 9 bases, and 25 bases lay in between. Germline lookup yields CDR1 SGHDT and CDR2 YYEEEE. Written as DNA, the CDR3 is TGTGCCAGCAGCGGGATTATTGCCGGGGCGAGAACTAAAGCTTTCTTT. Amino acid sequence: CASSGIIAGARTKAFF.

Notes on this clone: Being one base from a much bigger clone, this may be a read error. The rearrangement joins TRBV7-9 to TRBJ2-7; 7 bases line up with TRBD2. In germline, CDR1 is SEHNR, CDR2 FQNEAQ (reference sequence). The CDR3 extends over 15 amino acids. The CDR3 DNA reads TGTGCCAGCAGCTTAGAGCGGGAAGCGGTGTACGAGCAGCACTTC. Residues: CASSLEREAVYEQHF.